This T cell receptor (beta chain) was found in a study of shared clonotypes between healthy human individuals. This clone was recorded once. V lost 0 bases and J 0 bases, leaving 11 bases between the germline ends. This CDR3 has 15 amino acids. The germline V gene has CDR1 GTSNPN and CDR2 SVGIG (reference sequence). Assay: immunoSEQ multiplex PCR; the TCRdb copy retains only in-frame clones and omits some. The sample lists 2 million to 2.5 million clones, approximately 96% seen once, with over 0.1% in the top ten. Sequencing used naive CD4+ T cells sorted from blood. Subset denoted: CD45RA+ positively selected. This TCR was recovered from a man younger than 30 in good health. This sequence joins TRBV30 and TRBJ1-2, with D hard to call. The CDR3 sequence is CAWSVRSITNYGYTF. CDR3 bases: TGTGCCTGGAGTGTACGAAGCATTACTAACTATGGCTACACCTTC.